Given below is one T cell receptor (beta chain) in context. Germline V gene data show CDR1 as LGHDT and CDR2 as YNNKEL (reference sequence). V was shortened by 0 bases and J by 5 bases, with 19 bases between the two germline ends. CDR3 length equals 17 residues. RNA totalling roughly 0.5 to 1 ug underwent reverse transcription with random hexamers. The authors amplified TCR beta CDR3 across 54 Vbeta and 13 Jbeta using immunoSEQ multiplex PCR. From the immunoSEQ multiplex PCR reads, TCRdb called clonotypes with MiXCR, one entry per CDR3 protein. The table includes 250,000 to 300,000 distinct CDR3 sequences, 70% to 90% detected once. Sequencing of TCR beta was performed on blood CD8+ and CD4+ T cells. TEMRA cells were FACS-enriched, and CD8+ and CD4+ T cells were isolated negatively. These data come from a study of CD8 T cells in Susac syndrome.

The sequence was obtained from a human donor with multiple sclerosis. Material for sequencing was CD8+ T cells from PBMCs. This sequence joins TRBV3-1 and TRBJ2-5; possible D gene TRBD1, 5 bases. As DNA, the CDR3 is TGTGCCAGCAGCCAAGATGGTGTGATAACAGGCAGGGAGACCCAGTACTTC. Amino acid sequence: CASSQDGVITGRETQYF.